Listed below are T cell receptor beta chains from one sample, sequenced in a study of cytomegalovirus exposure and HLA in healthy donors. Using immunoSEQ multiplex PCR, the repertoire was profiled, and TCRdb retains in-frame clones only, with some absent. The sample carries about 170,000 clones, around 85% recorded once. The specimen was PBMCs. These receptors came from a boy aged 2 to 9 in good health and CMV-seronegative. CDR3s leave out the opening cysteine and the closing phenylalanine or tryptophan. The D gene is left open where the match is weak.

j_call	d_call	v_call	cdr3_aa
TRBJ2-1	-	TRBV29-1	SVRGLDNEQF
TRBJ2-7	TRBD1	TRBV28	ASSLFGTGFGGSPYEQY
TRBJ2-1	TRBD2	TRBV11-3	ASSSGAGGRGEQF
TRBJ2-5	-	TRBV2	ASSNRLQETQY
TRBJ1-5	TRBD1	TRBV27	ASGQGAQPQH
TRBJ2-4	-	TRBV25-1	ASSESGYLAKNIQY
TRBJ2-6	-	TRBV19	ASRRVRNAGANVLT
TRBJ1-1	-	TRBV5-4	ASSPGERAEAF
TRBJ2-5	TRBD2	TRBV6-5	ASSPLAVPRETQY
TRBJ2-7	TRBD2	TRBV2	AVHRGGKIYEQY
TRBJ1-2	-	TRBV19	ASSINGRNYGYT
TRBJ1-1	-	TRBV11-2	ASSPFARGTEAF
TRBJ2-7	-	TRBV27	ASSFSKGHPMQY
TRBJ2-2	TRBD1	TRBV18	ASSPNTGTGNTGELF
TRBJ2-7	TRBD1	TRBV2	ASSGDRGYEQY
TRBJ1-6	-	TRBV10-1	ASSAGETDSPLH
TRBJ2-3	-	TRBV28	ASSGLLDSGTDTQY
TRBJ2-1	TRBD2	TRBV30	AWSVMGGDEQF
TRBJ2-2	-	TRBV7-9	SSSSNRQSNTGELF
TRBJ1-2	-	TRBV29-1	SVGQGTNYGYT
TRBJ2-1	TRBD2	TRBV27	ASSRIGRGLHNEQF
TRBJ1-3	-	TRBV7-6	ASSSSLRGTYVSGNTIY
TRBJ2-1	TRBD1	TRBV7-9	SSSRGQGTYNEQF
TRBJ2-3	-	TRBV5-1	ASSLGGVDTQY
TRBJ1-2	-	TRBV30	AWSRRITNYGYT